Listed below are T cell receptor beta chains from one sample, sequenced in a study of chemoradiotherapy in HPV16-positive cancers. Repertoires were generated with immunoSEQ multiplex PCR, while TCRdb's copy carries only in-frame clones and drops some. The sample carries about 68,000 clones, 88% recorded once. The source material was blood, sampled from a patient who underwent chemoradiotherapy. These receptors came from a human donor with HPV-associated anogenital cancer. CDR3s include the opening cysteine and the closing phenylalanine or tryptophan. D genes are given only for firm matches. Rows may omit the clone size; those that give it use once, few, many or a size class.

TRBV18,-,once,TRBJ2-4,CASSPPGSGKNIQYF,TGTGCCAGCTCACCACCGGGGTCAGGCAAAAACATTCAGTACTTC
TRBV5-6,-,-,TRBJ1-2,CASNLRAGIYGYTF,TGTGCCAGCAACCTTAGGGCAGGGATCTATGGCTACACCTTC
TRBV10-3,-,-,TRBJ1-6,CAISESTGYNSPLHF,TGTGCCATCAGTGAGTCGACAGGTTATAATTCACCCCTCCACTTT
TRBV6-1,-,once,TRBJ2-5,CASKDQGSKETQYF,TGTGCCAGCAAAGACCAGGGGTCTAAGGAGACCCAGTACTTC
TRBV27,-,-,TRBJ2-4,CASSPDLVAKNIQYF,TGTGCCAGCAGTCCCGACCTAGTAGCCAAAAACATTCAGTACTTC
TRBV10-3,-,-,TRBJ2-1,CAISNERGNEQFF,TGTGCCATCAGTAATGAGAGGGGCAATGAGCAGTTCTTC
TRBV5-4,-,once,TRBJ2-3,CASSRRGGETDTQYF,TGTGCCAGCAGCCGGAGAGGCGGGGAAACAGATACGCAGTATTTT
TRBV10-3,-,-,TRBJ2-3,CAIGGLPSTDTQYF,TGTGCCATTGGGGGACTGCCCAGCACAGATACGCAGTATTTT
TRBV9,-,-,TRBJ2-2,CASSVGVAANTGELFF,TGTGCCAGCAGCGTAGGGGTAGCGGCCAACACCGGGGAGCTGTTTTTT
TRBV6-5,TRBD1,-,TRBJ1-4,CASSRQGLNEKLFF,TGTGCCAGCAGTCGACAGGGGCTTAATGAAAAACTGTTTTTT
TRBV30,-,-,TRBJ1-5,CACRQAGGNQPQHF,TGTGCCTGTAGACAGGCGGGGGGCAATCAGCCCCAGCATTTT
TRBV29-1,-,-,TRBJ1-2,CSARGGTGYTF,TGCAGCGCCCGGGGGGGGACTGGCTACACCTTC
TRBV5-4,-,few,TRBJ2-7,CASSPQAGEGYEQYF,TGTGCCAGCAGCCCGCAGGCAGGGGAGGGTTACGAGCAGTACTTC
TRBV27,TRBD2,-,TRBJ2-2,CASSLTAGGPYTGELFF,TGTGCCAGCAGTTTAACAGCGGGAGGGCCGTACACCGGGGAGCTGTTTTTT
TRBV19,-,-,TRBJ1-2,CASSTLMGNYGYTF,TGTGCCAGTAGCACCCTCATGGGGAACTATGGCTACACCTTC
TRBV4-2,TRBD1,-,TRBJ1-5,CASSQDTGDLNQPQHF,TGTGCCAGCAGCCAAGATACAGGGGATCTGAATCAGCCCCAGCATTTT
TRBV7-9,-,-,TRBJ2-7,CASSSGWSSYEQYF,TGTGCCAGCAGCTCAGGGTGGAGCTCCTACGAGCAGTACTTC
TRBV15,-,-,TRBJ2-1,CATSRGGGSQFF,TGTGCCACCAGCAGAGGGGGAGGTTCCCAGTTCTTC